This entry features one T cell receptor beta chain sequence. This entry comes from a study of blood T cell repertoires in COVID-19. The wider study: Acute and convalescent COVID-19 specimens originated in the United States, Italy and Spain. From T cells, B-cell-depleted T cells, or PBMCs came the material, which was cDNA or gDNA.

Original handling: Estimates of nucleated cell counts were drawn from the amplification of reference gene primers. The data were produced by immunoSEQ multiplex PCR, yet TCRdb's version contains in-frame clones alone and is incomplete. For V, J and clone size, that table is used; D and trimming come from the DNA. There are about 120,000 clones in the sample; 87% occur only once, and approximately 5% lies in the top ten. V lost 6 bases to trimming and J lost 5 bases; unmatched junction nucleotides: 0. The CDR3 has 12 amino acids. Germline CDR1 MNHEY, CDR2 SVGAGI. This TCR came from a human donor in a cohort sampled during active COVID-19. Sequenced material: peripheral blood. V is TRBV6-5 and J is TRBJ1-5, with TRBD1 matching 8 bases. CDR3 DNA: TGTGCCAGCAGGACAGGGGATCAGCCCCAGCATTTT. Encoded protein: CASRTGDQPQHF.